Below, 24 T cell receptor beta chains from the same sample are listed, as sequenced in a study of vaccination and CD4 T cells after COVID-19. Cultured CD4+ T cell DNA underwent sequencing with the Oncomine TCR Beta short-read assay. TCRdb re-analysed the PCR reads in MiXCR, keeping a single row per CDR3 protein. Here the sample spans nearly 20,000 distinct CDR3 sequences, 80% being singletons. The antigens these receptors bind are not known. Treatment reported: roughly nine-day PBMC culture with coronavirus spike peptide pools or control peptides (ViraFEST assay). The material was CD4+ T cells from blood, cultured in vitro, obtained after SARS-CoV-2 vaccination. All receptors come from a human donor who received a COVID-19 vaccine.

V usage is TRBV5-1 and J usage is TRBJ1-3, with 10 positions matching TRBD1. CDR3 length equals 16 residues. CDR1 is SGHRS and CDR2 is YFSETQ in the germline V gene. Unmatched junction bases numbered 8, after V lost 4 bases and J lost 4 bases. This CDR3 is CASSLTGGAAGNTIYF. The CDR3 nucleotides read TGCGCCAGCAGCCTGACAGGGGGCGCGGCAGGAAACACCATATATTTT.

The chain couples TRBV19 to TRBJ1-1; 9 positions match TRBD1. The CDR3 is 13 residues long. Germline V gene lookup returns CDR1 LNHDA and CDR2 SQIVND (reference sequence). V lost 3 bases and J lost 5; bases outside the gene matches: 1. CDR3 residues: CASSIDRGTEAFF. As DNA, the CDR3 is TGTGCCAGTAGTATCGACAGGGGGACTGAAGCTTTCTTT. The variable domain in full, with the rest retrieved from reference TRBV19 and TRBJ1-1, is DGGITQSPKYLFRKEGQNVTLSCEQNLNHDAMYWYRQDPGQGLRLIYYSQIVNDFQKGDIAEGYSVSREKKESFPLTVTSAQKNPTAFYLCASSIDRGTEAFFGQGTRLTVV.

This chain links TRBV4-2 with TRBJ2-5; TRBD2 aligns across 10 bases. Germline trimming cut 1 base from V and 5 bases from J; bases unmatched to any gene: 10. The CDR3 extends over 17 amino acids. Germline V lookup: CDR1 LGHNA, CDR2 YNFKEQ. This chain's CDR3 is CASSQGEAGGPGETQYF. CDR3 coding DNA: TGTGCCAGCAGCCAAGGAGAAGCGGGGGGGCCCGGGGAGACCCAGTACTTC.

The chain links TRBV11-3 to TRBJ1-3; 7 nucleotides line up with TRBD1. Germline CDR1 reads SGHNT; CDR2 reads YENEEA. The CDR3 length is 16 residues. V was pared by 0 bases and J by 1 base, with 3 bases of the junction left unmatched. The CDR3 DNA follows: TGTGCCAGCAGCTTAGACGGGACAGCATCTGGAAACACCATATATTTT. Encoded protein: CASSLDGTASGNTIYF.

This clonotype has only one observation. This rearrangement joins TRBV7-9 to TRBJ1-2; the match to TRBD1 covers 9 bases. V lost 2 bases to trimming and J lost 5 bases; unmatched junction nucleotides: 15. Germline CDR1 and CDR2: SEHNR and FQNEAQ (reference sequence). The CDR3 is made up of 18 amino acids. The CDR3 reads CASSLLDRGGPSLYGYTF. The CDR3 DNA reads TGTGCCAGCAGCTTACTGGACAGGGGTGGCCCGTCCCTTTATGGCTACACCTTC.

V is TRBV27 and J is TRBJ2-6; weak D call: TRBD2 (6 bases). V lost 4 bases, J lost 0 bases, and 19 bases lay in between. CDR3 length equals 19 residues. Germline-derived CDR1 and CDR2 are MNHEY and SMNVEV (reference sequence). Here the CDR3 DNA reads TGTGCCAGCAGTTCCCGTCTAAAGGGAGGCCTCTCTGGGGCCAACGTCCTGACTTTC. This gives the protein CASSSRLKGGLSGANVLTF.

This rearrangement joins TRBV19 to TRBJ2-6; 15 positions agree with TRBD2. The germline V gene encodes CDR1 LNHDA and CDR2 SQIVND (reference sequence). This CDR3 spans 18 amino acids. V dropped 5 bases and J dropped 1; count of bases not matched to a gene: 3. The CDR3 here is CASSPGTSGGSGANVLTF. CDR3 nucleotides: TGTGCCAGTAGTCCTGGGACTAGCGGGGGGTCTGGGGCCAACGTCCTGACTTTC.

V usage is TRBV5-6 and J usage is TRBJ1-1; the match to TRBD1 covers 9 bases. V gave up 6 bases and J gave up 5 bases; unmatched junction bases: 14. This CDR3 contains 16 residues. Germline CDR1 SGHDT, CDR2 YYEEEE. CDR3 amino acids: CASTFRGTGFRTEAFF. CDR3 coding DNA: TGTGCCAGCACCTTTCGCGGGACAGGGTTTAGGACTGAAGCTTTCTTT. The full variable domain, its missing parts supplied by reference TRBV5-6 and TRBJ1-1, is DAGVTQSPTHLIKTRGQQVTLRCSPKSGHDTVSWYQQALGQGPQFIFQYYEEEERQRGNFPDRFSGHQFPNYSSELNVNALLLGDSALYLCASTFRGTGFRTEAFFGQGTRLTVV.

The chain links TRBV7-2 to TRBJ1-2, with TRBD1 matching over 8 bases. This CDR3 region has 16 residues. Germline assignment: CDR1 SGHTA and CDR2 FQGNSA. The trim removed 5 bases at V and 4 bases at J, leaving 12 bases unmatched. CDR3 coding DNA: TGTGCCAGCAGCCGCCCCGGGGTGGACAGGGCCTATGGCTACACCTTC. Protein sequence: CASSRPGVDRAYGYTF.

The chain's CDR3 is CASSLPGTPSTDTQYF. The CDR3 DNA follows: TGTGCCAGCAGCTTGCCCGGGACACCTAGCACAGATACGCAGTATTTT. The V and J genes are TRBV5-4 and TRBJ2-3; D may be TRBD1 (6 bases). CDR1 SGHNT and CDR2 YYREEE come from the germline V gene (reference sequence). The CDR3 is 16 residues long. V lost 1 base, J lost 0 bases, and 12 bases lay in between.

In its sample, this clonotype was seen once. The chain has TRBV12-5 and TRBJ2-5; 9 nucleotides align to TRBD1. Germline CDR1 reads LGHNT; CDR2 reads FRNRAP. The V and J ends lost 0 bases and 5 bases, in that order; junction bases with no gene match: 7. The CDR3 spans 16 residues. For the CDR3, the DNA is TGTGCTAGTGGTTTGGTTAAGGGACAGGGAGGGGAGACCCAGTACTTC. It encodes CASGLVKGQGGETQYF. The variable domain in full, with the rest retrieved from reference TRBV12-5 and TRBJ2-5, is DARVTQTPRHKVTEMGQEVTMRCQPILGHNTVFWYRQTMMQGLELLAYFRNRAPLDDSGMPKDRFSAEMPDATLATLKIQPSEPRDSAVYFCASGLVKGQGGETQYFGPGTRLLVL.

The chain employs TRBV20-1 and TRBJ1-1; no clear D gene. Germline V gene lookup returns CDR1 DFQATT and CDR2 SNEGSKA (reference sequence). Deletions cut 3 bases from V and 4 bases from J, with 24 bases between. The CDR3 is 17 residues long. The DNA for the CDR3 is TGCAGTGCTAGGGCCACCCCCTTTCTGACCCGGACCACTGAAGCTTTCTTT. Its translation: CSARATPFLTRTTEAFF.

The V call is TRBV7-3, the J call TRBJ1-1; D unclear. Deletions cut 2 bases from V and 2 bases from J, with 12 bases between. This CDR3 comprises 15 residues. CDR1 and CDR2 from the germline V gene are SGHTA and FQGTGA. The CDR3 spells CASSLGVPRNTEAFF. CDR3 coding DNA: TGTGCCAGCAGCTTAGGGGTGCCCCGCAACACTGAAGCTTTCTTT.

The J gene is TRBJ1-5, the V gene TRBV19; D not resolved. The CDR3 is 15 residues long. The germline V and J ends were trimmed by 7 bases and 0 bases, with 13 bases remaining between them. Per germline, CDR1 LNHDA and CDR2 SQIVND (reference sequence). The chain's CDR3 is CASTELGNSNQPQHF. In nucleotides, the CDR3 is TGTGCCAGTACCGAACTAGGTAATAGCAATCAGCCCCAGCATTTT. Variable domain in full (rest from reference TRBV19 and TRBJ1-5): DGGITQSPKYLFRKEGQNVTLSCEQNLNHDAMYWYRQDPGQGLRLIYYSQIVNDFQKGDIAEGYSVSREKKESFPLTVTSAQKNPTAFYLCASTELGNSNQPQHFGDGTRLSIL.

The rearrangement joins TRBV7-9 to TRBJ1-6, with D unresolved. CDR1 and CDR2 from the germline V gene are SEHNR and FQNEAQ (reference sequence). The germline V and J ends were trimmed by 3 bases and 8 bases, with 8 bases remaining between them. The CDR3 has 13 residues. The CDR3 loop reads CASSLNGDSPLHF. For the CDR3, the DNA is TGTGCCAGCAGCTTGAACGGCGATTCACCCCTCCACTTT.

This chain connects TRBV20-1 to TRBJ1-1, with D possibly being TRBD1 (6 bases). The CDR3 spans 12 residues. V lost 5 bases to trimming and J lost 1 base, with 8 bases between them. Looked up from germline, CDR1 is DFQATT and CDR2 is SNEGSKA (reference sequence). The CDR3: CSACRGNTEAFF. For the CDR3, the DNA is TGCAGTGCTTGCAGGGGGAACACTGAAGCTTTCTTT.

This sequence joins TRBV5-1 and TRBJ2-2; D unclear. Germline V gene sequence: CDR1 SGHRS, CDR2 YFSETQ. The CDR3 contains 14 residues. The V and J ends lost 4 bases and 4 bases respectively, with 11 bases between them. The CDR3 DNA reads TGCGCCAGCAGCCTTGGTACAGTCACCGGGGAGCTGTTTTTT. Residues: CASSLGTVTGELFF. Looking up the rest from reference TRBV5-1 and TRBJ2-2 gives the full variable domain: KAGVTQTPRYLIKTRGQQVTLSCSPISGHRSVSWYQQTPGQGLQFLFEYFSETQRNKGNFPGRFSGRQFSNSRSEMNVSTLELGDSALYLCASSLGTVTGELFFGEGSRLTVL.

V is TRBV12-5 and J is TRBJ1-5, with D perhaps matching TRBD1 (5 bases). V was clipped by 1 base and J by 4 bases, with 11 bases between them. Germline V gene sequence: CDR1 LGHNT, CDR2 FRNRAP. This CDR3 has 15 residues. The CDR3 nucleotides read TGTGCTAGTGGTTTGGGACGGGGCGTGAATCAGCCCCAGCATTTT. Amino acid sequence: CASGLGRGVNQPQHF.

In DNA, the CDR3 is TGCAGTGCTAGAGAACCACAGGGGTTAAACTATGGCTACACCTTC. Translating it yields CSAREPQGLNYGYTF. The chain links TRBV20-1 to TRBJ1-2; 7 bases fit TRBD1. CDR1 is DFQATT, CDR2 SNEGSKA, per germline (reference sequence). The CDR3 totals 15 residues. V lost 0 bases, J lost 2 bases, and 6 bases stayed unmatched.

The CDR3 sequence: CATSETGGADTGELFF. CDR3 in DNA: TGTGCCACCAGTGAGACAGGGGGGGCTGACACCGGGGAGCTGTTTTTT. The chain employs TRBV24-1 and TRBJ2-2; TRBD1 agrees at 9 bases. CDR1 and CDR2 (germline): KGHDR, SFDVKD. V lost 4 bases and J lost 3; bases outside the gene matches: 5. This CDR3 contains 16 residues.

The chain has TRBV28 and TRBJ1-1, with D perhaps TRBD1 (6 bases). V was trimmed by 7 bases and J by 1 base, leaving 16 bases between them. The CDR3 covers 15 residues. Looked up from germline, CDR1 is MDHEN and CDR2 is SYDVKM. The CDR3 is CASIGQGRWNTEAFF. The CDR3 DNA follows: TGTGCCAGCATCGGGCAGGGGCGGTGGAACACTGAAGCTTTCTTT.

The chain has TRBV5-1 and TRBJ1-2; 12 nucleotides agree with TRBD1. Per germline, CDR1 SGHRS and CDR2 YFSETQ. The CDR3 extends over 16 amino acids. With 1 base clipped from V and 4 bases from J, the junction kept 5 bases outside the gene matches. CDR3 region: CASSLSGQGATYGYTF. As DNA, the CDR3 is TGCGCCAGCAGCTTGTCGGGACAGGGGGCGACCTATGGCTACACCTTC.

The V call is TRBV18, the J call TRBJ1-2, with TRBD1 as a possible D gene (6 bases). V lost 1 base and J 2 bases, leaving 11 bases between the germline ends. There are 15 residues in the CDR3. CDR1 KGHSH and CDR2 LQKENI come from the germline V gene. CDR3 sequence: CASSPLDRSNYGYTF. In DNA form, the CDR3 reads TGTGCCAGCTCACCACTAGACAGGTCCAACTATGGCTACACCTTC.

The V and J genes are TRBV19 and TRBJ1-2; 9 positions agree with TRBD1. The germline V gene has CDR1 LNHDA and CDR2 SQIVND (reference sequence). Trimming at V came to 8 bases and at J to 4 bases, leaving 8 bases not matched to a gene. The length of the CDR3 is 14 residues. The CDR3 here is CASRPGQGLYGYTF. As DNA, the CDR3 is TGTGCCAGTCGTCCGGGACAGGGCCTCTATGGCTACACCTTC.